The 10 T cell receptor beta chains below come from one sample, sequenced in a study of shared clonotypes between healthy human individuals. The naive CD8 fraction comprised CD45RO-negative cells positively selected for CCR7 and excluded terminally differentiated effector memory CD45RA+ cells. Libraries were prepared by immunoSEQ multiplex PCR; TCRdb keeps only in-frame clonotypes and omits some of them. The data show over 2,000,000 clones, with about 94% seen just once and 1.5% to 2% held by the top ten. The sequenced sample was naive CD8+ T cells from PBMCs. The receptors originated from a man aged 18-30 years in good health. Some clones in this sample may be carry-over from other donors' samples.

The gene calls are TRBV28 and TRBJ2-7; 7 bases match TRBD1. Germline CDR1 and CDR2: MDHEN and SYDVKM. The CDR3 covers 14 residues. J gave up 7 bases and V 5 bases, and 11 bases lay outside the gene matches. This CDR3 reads CASSASGTALEQYF. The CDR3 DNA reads TGTGCCAGCAGTGCCTCCGGGACAGCGTTAGAGCAGTACTTC.

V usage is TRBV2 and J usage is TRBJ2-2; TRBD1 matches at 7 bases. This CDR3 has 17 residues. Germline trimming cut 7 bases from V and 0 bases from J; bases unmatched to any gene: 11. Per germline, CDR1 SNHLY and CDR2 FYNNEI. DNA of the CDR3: TGTGCCAGCACCTTCGACAGGGAACGGCCGAACACCGGGGAGCTGTTTTTT. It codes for CASTFDRERPNTGELFF. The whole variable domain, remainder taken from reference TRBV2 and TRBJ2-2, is EPEVTQTPSHQVTQMGQEVILRCVPISNHLYFYWYRQILGQKVEFLVSFYNNEISEKSEIFDDQFSVERPDGSNFTLKIRSTKLEDSAMYFCASTFDRERPNTGELFFGEGSRLTVL.

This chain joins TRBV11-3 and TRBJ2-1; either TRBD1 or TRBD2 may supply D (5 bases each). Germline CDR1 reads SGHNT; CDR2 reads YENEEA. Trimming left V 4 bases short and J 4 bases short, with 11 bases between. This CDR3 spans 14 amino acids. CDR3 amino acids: CASSSRDGYNEQFF. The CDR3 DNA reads TGTGCCAGCAGCTCCCGGGACGGGTACAATGAGCAGTTCTTC.

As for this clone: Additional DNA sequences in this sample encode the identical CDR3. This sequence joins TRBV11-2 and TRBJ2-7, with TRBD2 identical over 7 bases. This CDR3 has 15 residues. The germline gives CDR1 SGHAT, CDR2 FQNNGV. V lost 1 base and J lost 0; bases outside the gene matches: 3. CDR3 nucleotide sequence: TGTGCCAGCAGCTTAGGCGCGGGAGCCTCCTACGAGCAGTACTTC. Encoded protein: CASSLGAGASYEQYF.

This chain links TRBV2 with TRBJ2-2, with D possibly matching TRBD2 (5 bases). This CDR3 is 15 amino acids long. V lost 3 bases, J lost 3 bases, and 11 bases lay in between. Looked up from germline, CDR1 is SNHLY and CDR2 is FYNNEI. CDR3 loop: CASSDLGSHTGELFF. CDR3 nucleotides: TGTGCCAGCAGTGATCTAGGGAGCCACACCGGGGAGCTGTTTTTT.

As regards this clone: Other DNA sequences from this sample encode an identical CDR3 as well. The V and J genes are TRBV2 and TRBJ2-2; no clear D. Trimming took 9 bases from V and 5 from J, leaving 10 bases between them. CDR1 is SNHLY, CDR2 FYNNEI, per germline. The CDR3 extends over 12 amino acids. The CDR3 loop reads CASAWGTGELFF. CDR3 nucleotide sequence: TGTGCCAGTGCTTGGGGTACCGGGGAGCTGTTTTTT.

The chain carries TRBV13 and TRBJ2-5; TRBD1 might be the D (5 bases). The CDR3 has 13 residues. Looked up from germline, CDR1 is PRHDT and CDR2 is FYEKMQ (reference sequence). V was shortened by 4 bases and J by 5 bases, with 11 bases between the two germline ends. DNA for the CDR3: TGTGCCAGCAGCTGGCAGGGTCGGGAGACCCAGTACTTC. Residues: CASSWQGRETQYF.

CDR3 protein: CASSPPPRRTPHGELFF. CDR3 in DNA: TGTGCCAGCAGCCCACCGCCAAGGCGGACCCCCCACGGGGAGCTGTTTTTT. The V and J genes are TRBV7-9 and TRBJ2-2; D is undetermined. The CDR3 has 17 residues. CDR1 is SEHNR, CDR2 FQNEAQ, per germline (reference sequence). V dropped 5 bases and J dropped 7 bases, with 23 bases sitting between them.

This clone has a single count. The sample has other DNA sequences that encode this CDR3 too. The DNA for the CDR3 is TGCGCCAGCAGCCAAGACCAGGAAGAGACCCAGTACTTC. Its protein product is CASSQDQEETQYF. This chain joins TRBV4-1 and TRBJ2-5, with D unclear. V was cut by 0 bases and J by 3 bases, with 5 bases left in between. This CDR3 is built from 13 residues. Germline loops: CDR1 MGHRA, CDR2 YSYEKL.

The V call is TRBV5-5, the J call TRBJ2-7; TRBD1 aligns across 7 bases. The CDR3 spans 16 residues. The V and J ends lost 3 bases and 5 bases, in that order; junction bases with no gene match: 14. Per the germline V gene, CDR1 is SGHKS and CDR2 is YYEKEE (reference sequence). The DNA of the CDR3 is TGTGCCAGCAGCTACACCGTGACAGGGTCCCTGAACGAGCAGTACTTC. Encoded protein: CASSYTVTGSLNEQYF.